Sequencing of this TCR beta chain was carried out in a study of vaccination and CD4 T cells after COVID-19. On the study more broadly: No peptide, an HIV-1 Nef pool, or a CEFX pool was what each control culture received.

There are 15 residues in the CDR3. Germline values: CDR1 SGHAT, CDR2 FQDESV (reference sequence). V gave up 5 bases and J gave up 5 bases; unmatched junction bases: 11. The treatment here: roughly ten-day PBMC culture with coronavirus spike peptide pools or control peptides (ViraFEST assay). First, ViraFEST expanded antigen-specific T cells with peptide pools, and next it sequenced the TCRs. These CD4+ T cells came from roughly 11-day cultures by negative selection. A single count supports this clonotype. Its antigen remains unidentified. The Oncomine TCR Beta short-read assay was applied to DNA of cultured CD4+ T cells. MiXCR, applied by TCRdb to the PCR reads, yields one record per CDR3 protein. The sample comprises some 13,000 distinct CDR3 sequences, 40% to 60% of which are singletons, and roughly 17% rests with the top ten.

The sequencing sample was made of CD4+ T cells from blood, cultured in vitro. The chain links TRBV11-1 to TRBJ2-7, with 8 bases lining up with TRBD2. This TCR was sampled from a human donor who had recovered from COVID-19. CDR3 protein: CASSQPGTSSHEQYF. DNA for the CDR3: TGTGCCAGCAGCCAACCCGGGACTAGTTCCCACGAGCAGTACTTC.